What follows are 18 T cell receptor beta chains derived from one specimen sequenced in a study of technical replicates of blood from a few donors. Data came from immunoSEQ multiplex PCR; TCRdb stores just in-frame clones and leaves some out. The sample contains 65,000 to 90,000 clones, 93% of which appear only once. The sample was T cells isolated from PBMCs. Every receptor here comes from a human donor in good health.

This rearrangement joins TRBV27 to TRBJ2-1; maybe TRBD2 (6 bases). This CDR3 spans 15 amino acids. CDR1 is MNHEY and CDR2 is SMNVEV in the germline V gene (reference sequence). V was trimmed by 5 bases and J by 4 bases, leaving 15 bases between them. CDR3 sequence (DNA): TGTGCCAGCAGTCGGCGGGACCCAATATACAATGAGCAGTTCTTC. This encodes CASSRRDPIYNEQFF.

The rearrangement links TRBV6-5 to TRBJ2-5; a possible D gene is TRBD2 (5 bases). Per the germline V gene, CDR1 is MNHEY and CDR2 is SVGAGI. CDR3 length: 13 amino acids. The V end was cut by 7 bases, the J end by 4 bases, with 13 bases between. The CDR3 nucleotides are TGTGCCAGCACCCACGTGAGCGGAGAGACCCAGTACTTC. The encoded protein is CASTHVSGETQYF.

The V and J genes are TRBV14 and TRBJ2-7, with D perhaps matching TRBD2 (6 bases). The germline V gene encodes CDR1 SGHDN and CDR2 FVKESK. CDR3 length: 12 residues. The V end lost 3 bases, the J end lost 3 bases, and 6 bases lay between the germline ends. The CDR3 coding sequence is TGTGCCAGCAGCCAGACTAGCTACGAGCAGTACTTC. It translates to CASSQTSYEQYF.

The V call is TRBV7-9, the J call TRBJ2-3; TRBD1 matches at 11 bases. The CDR3 totals 16 residues. The J segment lost 4 bases and the V segment lost 5 bases, leaving 8 bases of the junction unmatched. The germline CDR1 and CDR2 sequences are SEHNR and FQNEAQ (reference sequence). CDR3 protein: CASSPSGQGVSDTQYF. The DNA of the CDR3 is TGTGCCAGCAGCCCCTCGGGACAGGGGGTATCAGATACGCAGTATTTT.

This sequence joins TRBV29-1 and TRBJ2-1; 8 nucleotides align to TRBD2. Germline assignment: CDR1 SQVTM and CDR2 ANQGSEA. Trimming removed 6 bases from V and 6 bases from J; junction bases left unmatched: 10. CDR3 length: 14 amino acids. CDR3 protein: CSVYSGKGGNEQFF. The CDR3 DNA reads TGCAGCGTATATAGCGGGAAGGGGGGCAATGAGCAGTTCTTC.

The chain combines TRBV2 with TRBJ2-7, with a possible D match to TRBD1 (5 bases). The CDR3 covers 14 residues. Trimming took 1 base from V and 2 from J, leaving 9 bases between them. The germline V gene has CDR1 SNHLY and CDR2 FYNNEI. CDR3 nucleotides: TGTGCCAGCAGTGAAGGGAGACAGCCCTACGAGCAGTACTTC. It translates to CASSEGRQPYEQYF.

J is TRBJ2-5 and V is TRBV28; 11 bases are a match to TRBD1. The CDR3 runs to 20 residues. V was pared by 4 bases and J by 2 bases, with 18 bases of the junction left unmatched. CDR1 is MDHEN and CDR2 is SYDVKM in the germline V gene. CDR3 DNA sequence: TGTGCCAGCAGTTACCGGACAGGGGGCCCCGAGGGATCCCCACAAGAGACCCAGTACTTC. This translates into CASSYRTGGPEGSPQETQYF.

The gene calls are TRBV13 and TRBJ1-1; a possible D gene is TRBD1 (6 bases). Germline loops: CDR1 PRHDT, CDR2 FYEKMQ (reference sequence). This CDR3 has 13 residues. V dropped 6 bases and J dropped 3 bases, with 11 bases sitting between them. The CDR3 sequence: CASRRTGYTEAFF. The CDR3 bases are TGTGCCAGCAGGCGTACAGGGTACACTGAAGCTTTCTTT.

This chain joins TRBV5-1 and TRBJ1-1; D possibly corresponds to TRBD1 (6 bases). The CDR3 length is 13 residues. From germline, CDR1 is SGHRS and CDR2 YFSETQ. Trimming stripped 4 bases from V and 6 bases from J, with 13 bases between. Written as DNA, the CDR3 is TGCGCCAGCAGCCCCGGGACAACCCCTGAAGCTTTCTTT. As protein: CASSPGTTPEAFF.

This clone was seen more than once but under ten times. The J gene is TRBJ1-6, the V gene TRBV6-1, with TRBD1 matching over 9 bases. CDR3 size: 15 residues. V trimming: 6 bases; J trimming: 10 bases; junction bases outside the gene matches: 10. Germline assignment: CDR1 MNHNS and CDR2 SASEGT. This chain's CDR3 is CASSDRDRDLSPLHF. CDR3 DNA sequence: TGTGCCAGCAGCGATAGGGACAGGGATTTATCACCCCTCCACTTT.

This chain joins TRBV29-1 and TRBJ1-2, with D uncertain. Per the germline V gene, CDR1 is SQVTM and CDR2 is ANQGSEA. V dropped 5 bases and J dropped 2 bases, with 15 bases sitting between them. The CDR3 has 14 residues. The CDR3 reads CSVHEGFPNYGYTF. CDR3 sequence (DNA): TGCAGCGTTCACGAGGGCTTCCCCAACTATGGCTACACCTTC.

V is TRBV7-8 and J is TRBJ2-1, with 9 bases matching TRBD2. Germline assignment: CDR1 SGHVS and CDR2 FQNEAQ. This CDR3 comprises 15 residues. The V and J ends lost 3 bases and 8 bases, in that order; junction bases with no gene match: 8. For the CDR3, the DNA is TGTGCCAGCAGCTTTGGCGGGGGGGCCAACGATGAGCAGTTCTTC. Translated: CASSFGGGANDEQFF. Complete variable domain (other parts from reference TRBV7-8 and TRBJ2-1): GAGVSQSPRYKVAKRGQDVALRCDPISGHVSLFWYQQALGQGPEFLTYFQNEAQLDKSGLPSDRFFAERPEGSVSTLKIQRTQQEDSAVYLCASSFGGGANDEQFFGPGTRLTVL.

The V call is TRBV29-1, the J call TRBJ2-1; 9 positions agree with TRBD1. The CDR3 has 15 amino acids. After removal of 6 bases from V and 8 bases from J, the junction contained 14 bases not matched to a gene. Germline CDR1 SQVTM, CDR2 ANQGSEA. The CDR3 reads CSVTYTGGGKYEQFF. The CDR3 DNA reads TGCAGCGTGACATACACAGGGGGCGGGAAGTATGAGCAGTTCTTC.

CDR3 nucleotide sequence: TGTGCCTGGAGTGTAGCAGGAAAAGTTCCCTACGAGCAGTACTTC. Protein product: CAWSVAGKVPYEQYF. The chain is built from TRBV30 and TRBJ2-7; D gene unclear. There are 15 residues in the CDR3. The germline gives CDR1 GTSNPN, CDR2 SVGIG (reference sequence). Trimming took off 0 bases at V and 2 bases at J, with 14 bases between the two ends.

The chain combines TRBV19 with TRBJ2-5; D is unresolved. The CDR3 is 13 amino acids. Trimming left V 7 bases short and J 4 bases short, with 13 bases between. Germline V gives CDR1 LNHDA, CDR2 SQIVND (reference sequence). Here the CDR3 reads CASTVSGRETQYF. CDR3 nucleotides: TGTGCCAGTACTGTTTCTGGCCGAGAGACCCAGTACTTC.

The chain is built from TRBV2 and TRBJ2-2; TRBD1 matches 9 bases. Germline CDR1 is SNHLY and CDR2 is FYNNEI. The CDR3 contains 13 residues. The J segment lost 7 bases and the V segment lost 8 bases, leaving 5 bases of the junction unmatched. CDR3 sequence (DNA): TGTGCCAGCCGGACAGGGGAGGTCGGGGAGCTGTTTTTT. Encoded protein: CASRTGEVGELFF.

This chain uses TRBV6-5 with TRBJ1-2, with 7 positions matching TRBD1. CDR1 and CDR2 (germline): MNHEY, SVGAGI. J gave up 8 bases and V 2 bases, and 11 bases lay outside the gene matches. The CDR3 spans 15 residues. CDR3 sequence reads: CASSYDLSGTEGYTF. DNA of the CDR3: TGTGCCAGCAGTTACGACCTTTCCGGGACAGAAGGCTACACCTTC.

The chain combines TRBV27 with TRBJ1-4; D gene ambiguous. V lost 3 bases, J lost 5 bases, and 10 bases lay in between. The V gene's germline CDR1 is MNHEY and CDR2 SMNVEV (reference sequence). The CDR3 loop spans 14 amino acids. The CDR3 region is CASSFYGSNEKLFF. DNA for the CDR3: TGTGCCAGCAGTTTCTATGGTAGCAATGAAAAACTGTTTTTT.